A selection of T cell receptor beta chains follows, all from one sample in a study of cytomegalovirus exposure and HLA in healthy donors. Here immunoSEQ multiplex PCR was the method, and the copy in TCRdb shows in-frame clones only, minus some. This table lists 150,000 to 200,000 clones. Sample: PBMCs. The receptor source for this set is a woman aged 60-70 years in good health and CMV-seronegative. CDR3s include the opening cysteine and the closing phenylalanine or tryptophan. A D gene is named only where the DNA matches it firmly.

d_call,j_call,v_call,cdr3_aa,cdr3_nt
.,TRBJ1-1,TRBV10-3,CAISGTVITEAFF,TGTGCCATCAGTGGGACAGTTATCACTGAAGCTTTCTTT
.,TRBJ1-6,TRBV4-1,CASSQPGLNSPLHF,TGCGCCAGCAGCCAACCTGGCTTAAATTCACCCCTCCACTTT
.,TRBJ2-7,TRBV29-1,CSVEDRSQGSYEQYF,TGCAGCGTTGAAGATCGGTCCCAGGGAAGCTACGAGCAGTACTTC
.,TRBJ2-1,TRBV10-3,CAISGDLGDEQFF,TGTGCCATCAGTGGCGATCTAGGGGATGAGCAGTTCTTC
TRBD1,TRBJ2-5,TRBV4-2,CASSQDEYRGQGTQYF,TGTGCCAGCAGCCAAGATGAGTACAGGGGGCAGGGGACCCAGTACTTC
TRBD1,TRBJ1-1,TRBV11-1,CASSPGQGYTEAFF,TGTGCCAGCAGCCCGGGACAGGGGTACACTGAAGCTTTCTTT
.,TRBJ2-5,TRBV7-3,CASSLGGGIETQYF,TGTGCCAGCAGCTTAGGAGGGGGCATAGAGACCCAGTACTTC
TRBD1,TRBJ2-3,TRBV2,CASSDRDSRTDTQYF,TGTGCCAGCAGCGACCGGGACAGCCGCACAGATACGCAGTATTTT
.,TRBJ2-5,TRBV19,CASSIMAGKETQYF,TGTGCCAGTAGTATAATGGCGGGAAAAGAGACCCAGTACTTC
.,TRBJ2-5,TRBV5-4,CASSPRGAEQETQYF,TGTGCCAGCAGCCCCCGTGGGGCGGAGCAAGAGACCCAGTACTTC
.,TRBJ2-7,TRBV14,CASSQAEEQYF,TGTGCCAGCAGCCAAGCGGAGGAGCAGTACTTC
TRBD2,TRBJ2-1,TRBV5-1,CASSWGLAGEGYNEQFF,TGCGCCAGCAGCTGGGGACTAGCGGGAGAGGGCTACAATGAGCAGTTCTTC
.,TRBJ2-7,TRBV18,CASSPPAAPFYEQYF,TGTGCCAGCTCACCACCAGCCGCGCCCTTTTACGAGCAGTACTTC
TRBD1,TRBJ1-1,TRBV4-2,CASSQGGTGGLDTEAFF,TGTGCCAGCAGCCAAGGCGGGACAGGGGGCCTGGACACTGAAGCTTTCTTT
TRBD1,TRBJ2-7,TRBV5-6,CASSLVDRGSYEQYF,TGTGCCAGCAGCTTGGTGGACAGGGGATCCTACGAGCAGTACTTC
.,TRBJ2-3,TRBV2,CASRGPGADTQYF,TGTGCCAGCAGAGGTCCCGGGGCAGATACGCAGTATTTT
.,TRBJ1-1,TRBV6-5,CASIGQLNTEAFF,TGTGCCAGCATCGGACAGTTGAACACTGAAGCTTTCTTT
.,TRBJ1-3,TRBV25-1,CASSVPSSGNTIYF,TGTGCCAGCAGTGTACCTAGCTCTGGAAACACCATATATTTT
TRBD1,TRBJ2-1,TRBV6-1,CASSPRDRDNEQFF,TGTGCCAGCAGTCCCCGGGACAGGGACAATGAGCAGTTCTTC
.,TRBJ1-5,TRBV27,CASSFGRGSNQPQHF,TGTGCCAGCAGTTTTGGAAGGGGATCTAATCAGCCCCAGCATTTT
.,TRBJ1-1,TRBV2,CASSPQGSEAFF,TGTGCCAGCAGTCCACAGGGCTCTGAAGCTTTCTTT
.,TRBJ1-2,TRBV29-1,CSVARQDGYYGYTF,TGCAGCGTTGCAAGGCAGGATGGGTACTATGGCTACACCTTC
.,TRBJ2-3,TRBV6-5,CASSPVRTDTQYF,TGTGCCAGCAGTCCCGTCAGGACAGATACGCAGTATTTT
.,TRBJ2-1,TRBV19,CASSSIGRGEQFF,TGTGCCAGTAGTTCGATAGGAAGAGGTGAGCAGTTCTTC
.,TRBJ1-1,TRBV18,CASSPGANTEAFF,TGTGCCAGCTCACCGGGAGCGAACACTGAAGCTTTCTTT
.,TRBJ2-3,TRBV9,CASSANTDTQYF,TGTGCCAGCAGCGCCAATACAGATACGCAGTATTTT
TRBD2,TRBJ2-3,TRBV7-2,CASSLEAGLAGGDTQYF,TGTGCCAGCAGCTTAGAAGCGGGACTAGCTGGAGGGGATACGCAGTATTTT
.,TRBJ1-1,TRBV9,CASSLEAGLEAFF,TGTGCCAGCAGCCTGGAGGCGGGCCTAGAAGCTTTCTTT
TRBD1,TRBJ1-2,TRBV7-8,CASSLVVRDRRVDGYTF,TGTGCCAGCAGCTTAGTGGTCCGGGACAGGAGGGTCGATGGCTACACCTTC
.,TRBJ2-5,TRBV11-2,CASSIGGRMETQYF,TGTGCCAGCAGCATTGGGGGGAGGATGGAGACCCAGTACTTC
TRBD1,TRBJ2-3,TRBV5-1,CASRPGQGTDTQYF,TGCGCCAGCAGACCGGGACAGGGGACAGATACGCAGTATTTT
.,TRBJ1-2,TRBV5-1,CASSFGGAGDGYTF,TGCGCCAGCAGCTTTGGGGGCGCAGGGGATGGCTACACCTTC